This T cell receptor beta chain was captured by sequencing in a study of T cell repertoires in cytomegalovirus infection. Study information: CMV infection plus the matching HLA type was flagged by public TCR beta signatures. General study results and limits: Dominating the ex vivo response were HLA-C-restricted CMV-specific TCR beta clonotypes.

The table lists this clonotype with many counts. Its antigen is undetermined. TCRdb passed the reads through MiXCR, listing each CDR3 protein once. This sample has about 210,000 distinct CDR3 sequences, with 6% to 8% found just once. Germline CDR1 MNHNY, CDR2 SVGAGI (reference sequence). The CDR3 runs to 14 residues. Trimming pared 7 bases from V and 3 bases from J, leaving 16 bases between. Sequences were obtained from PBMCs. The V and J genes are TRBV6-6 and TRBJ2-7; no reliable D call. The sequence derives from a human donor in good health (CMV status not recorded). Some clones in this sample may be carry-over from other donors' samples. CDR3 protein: CASMPPGSLYEQYF. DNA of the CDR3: TGTGCCAGCATGCCTCCAGGTTCGCTCTACGAGCAGTACTTC.